There are a few counts of the clone carrying this T cell receptor (beta chain). Its specificity is not known. This record belongs to a study of response to subunit inactivated influenza vaccine. Findings and caveats of the study: Seasonal influenza vaccination, on each occasion, was suggested by the authors to recruit few new T cells.

A single record per CDR3 protein comes from TCRdb applying MiXCR to the RT-PCR reads. The sample yields some 500,000 distinct CDR3 sequences, roughly 23% seen once. The length of the CDR3 is 12 residues. The V and J ends lost 4 bases and 7 bases respectively, with 13 bases between them. Germline assignment: CDR1 SQVTM and CDR2 ANQGSEA. The chain couples TRBV29-1 to TRBJ1-2, with D perhaps TRBD1 (5 bases). Sequencing was performed on CD4+ T cells sorted from PBMCs, taken roughly 5 days after vaccination. This TCR came from a man in his fifties or sixties who received an inactivated influenza vaccine. The CDR3 DNA follows: TGCAGCGTTGTTAGGGGCCGCGGTGGCTACACCTTC. It yields the protein CSVVRGRGGYTF.